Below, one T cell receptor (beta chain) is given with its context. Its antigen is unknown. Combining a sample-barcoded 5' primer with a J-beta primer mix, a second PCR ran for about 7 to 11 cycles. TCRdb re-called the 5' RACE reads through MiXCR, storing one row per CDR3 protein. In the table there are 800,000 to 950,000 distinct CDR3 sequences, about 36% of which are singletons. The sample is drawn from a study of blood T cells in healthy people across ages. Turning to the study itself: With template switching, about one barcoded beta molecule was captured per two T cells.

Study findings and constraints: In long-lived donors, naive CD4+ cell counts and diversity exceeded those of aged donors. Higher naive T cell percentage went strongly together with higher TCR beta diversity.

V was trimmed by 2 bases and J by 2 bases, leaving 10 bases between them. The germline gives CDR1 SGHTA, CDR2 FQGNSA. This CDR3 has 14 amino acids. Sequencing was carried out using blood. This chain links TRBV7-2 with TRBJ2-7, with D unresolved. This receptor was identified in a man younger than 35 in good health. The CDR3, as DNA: TGTGCCAGCAGCTTAACAGTGTCCGCCTACGAGCAGTACTTC. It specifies CASSLTVSAYEQYF. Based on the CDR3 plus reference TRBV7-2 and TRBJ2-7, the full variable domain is GAGVSQSPSNKVTEKGKDVELRCDPISGHTALYWYRQSLGQGLEFLIYFQGNSAPDKSGLPSDRFSAERTGGSVSTLTIQRTQQEDSAVYLCASSLTVSAYEQYFGPGTRLTVT.